One sample yielded the 10 T cell receptor beta chains listed below, sequenced in a study of blood T cell repertoires in COVID-19. Libraries were prepared by immunoSEQ multiplex PCR; TCRdb keeps only in-frame clonotypes and omits some of them. Of approximately 310,000 clones in the sample, 75% to 90% were seen once. The sample comprised PBMCs or T cells enriched from blood (not recorded which). The source is a man aged 25 to 40 who had recovered from COVID-19.

In DNA form, the CDR3 reads TGCGCCAGCAGCCGCCCCCGGCGGCAGGGGACCCAACATAATGAAAAACTGTTTTTT. Translated, it gives CASSRPRRQGTQHNEKLFF. The J gene is TRBJ1-4, the V gene TRBV5-1; D is possibly TRBD1 (6 bases). Germline CDR1 and CDR2: SGHRS and YFSETQ. The CDR3 spans 19 residues. V was cut by 4 bases and J by 4 bases, with 26 bases left in between.

The chain recombines TRBV5-1 with TRBJ1-3; the match to TRBD1 covers 9 bases. Germline values: CDR1 SGHRS, CDR2 YFSETQ. The CDR3 is made up of 17 amino acids. After removal of 9 bases from V and 4 bases from J, the junction contained 17 bases not matched to a gene. CDR3: CATRAGDRAPGGNTIYF. The CDR3 DNA reads TGCGCCACCCGCGCAGGGGACAGGGCACCGGGAGGAAACACCATATATTTT.

A single count supports this clone. This chain connects TRBV12-3 or TRBV12-4 to TRBJ1-3; no firm D call. There are 13 residues in the CDR3. The ends were cut back, 6 bases at V and 0 bases at J, with 6 bases in the middle. This CDR3 reads CASSLSSGNTIYF. CDR3 DNA sequence: TGTGCCAGCAGCTTGAGCTCTGGAAACACCATATATTTT.

The chain is built from TRBV6-2 or TRBV6-3 and TRBJ1-1; a weak D match, TRBD1 (6 bases). V was clipped by 8 bases and J by 6 bases, with 19 bases between them. The CDR3 contains 14 residues. The germline V gene has CDR1 MNHEY and CDR2 SVGEGT. The CDR3 spells CASRSLGGASEAFF. DNA for the CDR3: TGTGCCAGCCGTTCCCTAGGGGGGGCATCTGAAGCTTTCTTT.

The genes are TRBV5-5 and TRBJ1-2; D gene uncertain. The CDR3 is 14 residues long. The germline gives CDR1 SGHKS, CDR2 YYEKEE (reference sequence). The germline V and J ends were trimmed by 1 base and 0 bases, with 7 bases remaining between them. CDR3 in amino acids: CASSLRGANYGYTF. Here the CDR3 DNA reads TGTGCCAGCAGCTTGCGAGGAGCTAACTATGGCTACACCTTC. The full variable domain, with the rest looked up from reference TRBV5-5 and TRBJ1-2, is DAGVTQSPTHLIKTRGQQVTLRCSPISGHKSVSWYQQVLGQGPQFIFQYYEKEERGRGNFPDRFSARQFPNYSSELNVNALLLGDSALYLCASSLRGANYGYTFGSGTRLTVV.

The chain combines TRBV2 with TRBJ1-5, with a tentative D call TRBD1 (5 bases). Trimming cost V 6 bases and J 3 bases, with 15 bases left between them. The CDR3 is 15 amino acids. The germline CDR1 and CDR2 sequences are SNHLY and FYNNEI. For the CDR3, the DNA is TGTGCCAGCAGCGTTACCACAGGCTTCAATCAGCCCCAGCATTTT. Its protein product is CASSVTTGFNQPQHF.

The chain employs TRBV5-1 and TRBJ2-5; D remains unclear. Trimming stripped 1 base from V and 4 bases from J, with 14 bases between. Germline CDR1 is SGHRS and CDR2 is YFSETQ. This CDR3 comprises 15 residues. The CDR3 loop reads CASSLFAPGGETQYF. The CDR3 bases are TGCGCCAGCAGCTTGTTTGCTCCCGGCGGAGAGACCCAGTACTTC. The full variable domain, its missing parts supplied by reference TRBV5-1 and TRBJ2-5, is KAGVTQTPRYLIKTRGQQVTLSCSPISGHRSVSWYQQTPGQGLQFLFEYFSETQRNKGNFPGRFSGRQFSNSRSEMNVSTLELGDSALYLCASSLFAPGGETQYFGPGTRLLVL.

A remark on this clone: Sequence at one end of the junction differs from germline and may be a read error. The chain is built from TRBV2 and TRBJ2-7; TRBD1 agrees at 10 bases. The CDR3 is 17 residues long. Per the germline V gene, CDR1 is SNHLY and CDR2 is FYNNEI. CDR3 nucleotides: TGTGCCAGCAGGGAAGCTACGGGACAGGGGAGGACCTACGAGCAGTACTTC. It translates to CASREATGQGRTYEQYF.

The chain recombines TRBV10-3 with TRBJ1-1, with TRBD1 as a possible D gene (6 bases). Trimming cost V 6 bases and J 0 bases, with 14 bases left between them. This CDR3 is built from 15 residues. The germline gives CDR1 ENHRY, CDR2 SYGVKD. The CDR3: CAIRDSRTVNTEAFF. CDR3 coding DNA: TGTGCCATCAGGGATTCCAGGACAGTGAACACTGAAGCTTTCTTT.

The chain is built from TRBV11-2 and TRBJ2-2; perhaps TRBD1 as D (5 bases). Looked up from germline, CDR1 is SGHAT and CDR2 is FQNNGV. V lost 3 bases, J lost 2 bases, and 13 bases lay in between. The CDR3 consists of 16 residues. CDR3 residues: CASSLAGALNTGELFF. DNA of the CDR3: TGTGCCAGCAGCTTGGCTGGGGCACTCAACACCGGGGAGCTGTTTTTT.